The T cell receptor beta chain under discussion was sequenced for a study of shared clonotypes between healthy human individuals. Sorted-subset replicate PCRs used 200 ng of genomic DNA. This amount corresponded to 30,000 to 35,000 T cell genomes. Some clones are missing from TCRdb's copy, which holds only in-frame ones; the method was immunoSEQ multiplex PCR. The sample has over 700,000 clones; over 60% are singletons. J lost 5 bases, V lost 5 bases, and 3 bases had no gene match. The CDR3 totals 14 residues. CDR1 and CDR2 from the germline V gene are MDHEN and SYDVKM. The sequencing sample was made of memory CD4+ T cells sorted from blood. The subset is: CD45RA-negative fraction. This rearrangement joins TRBV28 to TRBJ2-3; 11 nucleotides line up with TRBD2. The origin of this receptor is a woman aged 30 to 39 in good health. The CDR3 is CASSRLAGQDTQYF. The CDR3 DNA reads TGTGCCAGCAGTCGACTAGCGGGACAAGATACGCAGTATTTT.